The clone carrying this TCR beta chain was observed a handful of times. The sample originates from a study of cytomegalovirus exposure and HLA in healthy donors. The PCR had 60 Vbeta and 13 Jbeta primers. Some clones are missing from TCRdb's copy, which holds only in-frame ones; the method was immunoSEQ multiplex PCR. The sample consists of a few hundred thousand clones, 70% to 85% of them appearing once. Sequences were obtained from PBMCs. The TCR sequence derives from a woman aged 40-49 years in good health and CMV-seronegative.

The CDR3 here is CASSFSEDTEAFF. For the CDR3, the DNA is TGTGCCAGCAGCTTCTCGGAGGACACTGAAGCTTTCTTT. This chain links TRBV7-9 with TRBJ1-1; D is ambiguous. Trimming removed 3 bases at V and 3 bases at J, with 8 bases between. Germline loops: CDR1 SEHNR, CDR2 FQNEAQ (reference sequence). The CDR3 has 13 residues.